This TCR beta chain stems from a study of blood T cell repertoires in COVID-19. Study details: Acute-phase and convalescent COVID-19 samples originated in the United States, Italy and Spain. PBMCs, B-cell-depleted T cells, or T cells provided the cDNA or gDNA that made up the material.

The germline V gene encodes CDR1 SGDLS and CDR2 YYNGEE. The CDR3 runs 15 residues. V shed 0 bases and J shed 5 bases, with 14 bases lying between them. This clone was seen more than once but under ten times. Authors' methods: Amplification of reference gene primers provided the estimated nucleated cell counts. Produced via immunoSEQ multiplex PCR; TCRdb's table is partial and in-frame only. V and J calls and clone size are as listed in that table; D and trimming were resolved from the DNA. The sample records about 180,000 clones, 80% to 85% being singletons. The receptor was isolated from a woman aged 60 to 75 with acute or convalescent COVID-19. This rearrangement joins TRBV9 to TRBJ1-1; D remains unclear. The specimen sequenced was peripheral blood. The DNA for the CDR3 is TGTGCCAGCAGCGTAGACGGGGTCTTGGGGACTGAAGCTTTCTTT. Translation gives CASSVDGVLGTEAFF. Based on the CDR3 plus reference TRBV9 and TRBJ1-1, the full variable domain is DSGVTQTPKHLITATGQRVTLRCSPRSGDLSVYWYQQSLDQGLQFLIQYYNGEERAKGNILERFSAQQFPDLHSELNLSSLELGDSALYFCASSVDGVLGTEAFFGQGTRLTVV.